Listed here are 24 T cell receptor beta chains from one sample, sequenced in a study of human T cells and chemical hapten exposure. Via MiXCR, TCRdb re-called the RACE reads, giving one row per CDR3 protein. The sample yields tens of thousands of distinct CDR3 sequences, approximately 3.3% seen once. Time point denoted: patch test 2, 6 weeks after DPC sensitization. Treatment denoted: therapeutic diphenylcyclopropenone sensitization with weekly scalp DPC. This sample comprised whole blood, obtained in connection with sensitization to the hapten diphenylcyclopropenone (DPC). The receptors come from a man aged 35-49 years with alopecia areata. Some clones in this sample may be carry-over from other donors' samples.

The chain is built from TRBV12-3 or TRBV12-4 and TRBJ1-4; D is perhaps TRBD1 (6 bases). With 3 bases removed from V and 9 bases from J, the gap between germline ends came to 26 bases. CDR3 size: 18 residues. Here the CDR3 DNA reads TGTGCCAGCAGTTTCCAACCGCCGGCTGGCAGGGGTGGGAAAAAACTGTTTTTT. Its protein product is CASSFQPPAGRGGKKLFF.

This clonotype was detected only once. A much larger clone sits a single nucleotide away, making a read error possible. V gene TRBV10-3 combines with J gene TRBJ2-1, with 13 nucleotides matching TRBD2. CDR3 length: 15 residues. Germline V gene sequence: CDR1 ENHRY, CDR2 SYGVKD. The CDR3 is CASQGLAGPYNQQFF. The CDR3 nucleotides read TGTGCCAGTCAGGGACTAGCGGGGCCCTACAATCAGCAGTTCTTC.

This clonotype has a count of ten or more. The V gene is TRBV20-1, the J gene TRBJ2-7; D remains ambiguous. Trimming pared 6 bases from V and 6 bases from J, leaving 18 bases between. This CDR3 has 13 amino acids. The V gene's germline CDR1 is DFQATT and CDR2 SNEGSKA (reference sequence). The chain's CDR3 is CSAGQAILPEQYF. The CDR3 DNA reads TGCAGTGCCGGCCAGGCAATCCTCCCCGAGCAGTACTTC.

The table lists this clonotype with many counts. The chain is built from TRBV5-1 and TRBJ2-1; 8 positions match TRBD1. Germline V gene lookup returns CDR1 SGHRS and CDR2 YFSETQ. The CDR3 sequence is 17 residues long. V shed 0 bases, J shed 6 bases, and the junction held 11 bases outside the gene matches. In DNA form, the CDR3 reads TGCGCCAGCAGCTTGGGGAGGACAGGGCTATTCTTCAATGAGCAGTTCTTC. As protein: CASSLGRTGLFFNEQFF.

This clonotype has only a few counts. V gene TRBV29-1 combines with J gene TRBJ2-3, with D possibly TRBD1 on 5 matching bases. Trimming cost V 2 bases and J 2 bases, with 14 bases left between them. This CDR3 has 15 residues. Germline loops: CDR1 SQVTM, CDR2 ANQGSEA. DNA of the CDR3: TGCAGCGTTGAAAATCACAGGCAGATCACAGATACGCAGTATTTT. This codes for CSVENHRQITDTQYF.

This clonotype was recorded at least ten times. The chain uses TRBV28 and TRBJ2-7; 9 bases are a match to TRBD1. The CDR3 extends over 15 amino acids. Germline CDR1 reads MDHEN; CDR2 reads SYDVKM. J gave up 2 bases and V 6 bases, and 8 bases lay outside the gene matches. The CDR3 DNA reads TGTGCCAGCAGGGCTAACCGGGACAGGGCCTACGAGCAGTACTTC. It specifies CASRANRDRAYEQYF.

This clonotype was seen many times. This chain links TRBV5-6 with TRBJ2-1, with 10 positions matching TRBD2. With 3 bases clipped from V and 10 bases from J, the junction kept 22 bases outside the gene matches. CDR3 length: 19 residues. Germline CDR1 is SGHDT and CDR2 is YYEEEE. The CDR3 sequence: CASSSLLMTGDSGRREQFF. In DNA, the CDR3 is TGTGCCAGCAGCTCACTACTCATGACGGGGGATAGCGGGAGGAGGGAGCAGTTCTTC.

This clonotype appeared many times. This chain connects TRBV20-1 to TRBJ2-7; weak D call: TRBD2 (6 bases). The CDR3 spans 13 residues. The germline CDR1 and CDR2 sequences are DFQATT and SNEGSKA (reference sequence). The CDR3 sequence: CRSGDQLPYEQYF. CDR3 nucleotide sequence: TGCAGATCGGGGGACCAATTACCCTACGAGCAGTACTTC.

This clonotype was counted ten times or more. The junction departs from the called germline gene at one end, perhaps through a read error. The genes are TRBV28 and TRBJ1-3, with D possibly matching TRBD1 (6 bases). In germline, CDR1 is MDHEN, CDR2 SYDVKM. The CDR3 has 16 residues. The CDR3 here is CASSTREGVSGNTTYF. DNA for the CDR3: TGTGCCAGCAGCACCCGGGAGGGGGTTTCTGGAAACACCACATATTTT. Filled out from reference TRBV28 and TRBJ1-3, the complete variable domain reads DVKVTQSSRYLVKRTGEKVFLECVQDMDHENMFWYRQDPGLGLRLIYFSYDVKMKEKGDIPEGYSVSREKKERFSLILESASTNQTSMYLCASSTREGVSGNTTYFGEGSWLTVV.

This clonotype was detected ten times or more. The genes are TRBV2 and TRBJ2-3, with 8 positions matching TRBD2. Germline lookup yields CDR1 SNHLY and CDR2 FYNNEI. This CDR3 comprises 15 residues. The ends lost 1 base at V and 3 bases at J; junction bases unmatched: 3. CDR3 sequence: CASSEVASGTDTQYF. The CDR3 coding sequence is TGTGCCAGCAGTGAAGTGGCTAGCGGGACAGATACGCAGTATTTT.

This clonotype was seen many times. V is TRBV6-5 and J is TRBJ2-7, with D hard to call. Germline V CDR1 and CDR2: MNHEY, SVGAGI. With 6 bases removed from V and 2 bases from J, the gap between germline ends came to 8 bases. This CDR3 has 12 residues. In DNA form, the CDR3 reads TGTGCCAGCAGCCCCACCCCCTACGAGCAGTACTTC. It specifies CASSPTPYEQYF.

This clonotype was seen repeatedly, ten times or more. V and J are TRBV28 and TRBJ1-2; D remains unclear. V was shortened by 2 bases and J by 2 bases, with 6 bases between the two germline ends. Per the germline V gene, CDR1 is MDHEN and CDR2 is SYDVKM. This CDR3 spans 13 amino acids. CDR3 sequence: CASSLVLNYGYTF. The CDR3 DNA follows: TGTGCCAGCAGTTTAGTACTCAACTATGGCTACACCTTC.

This clonotype was counted many times. The J gene is TRBJ1-2, the V gene TRBV2, with 10 bases identical to TRBD1. The V and J ends lost 4 bases and 1 base, in that order; junction bases with no gene match: 3. The CDR3 is made up of 15 amino acids. In germline, CDR1 is SNHLY, CDR2 FYNNEI. The CDR3 sequence is CASSGDRGGNYGYTF. CDR3 nucleotides: TGTGCCAGCAGTGGGGACAGGGGCGGTAACTATGGCTACACCTTC.

With respect to this clonotype: This may come from a read error, since a much larger clone is one base off. The genes are TRBV20-1 and TRBJ2-1, with D possibly matching TRBD2 (6 bases). CDR3 size: 15 residues. CDR1 and CDR2 (germline): DFQATT, SNEGSKA (reference sequence). The V and J ends lost 1 base and 8 bases respectively, with 18 bases between them. The CDR3 loop reads CSARGLGRLEDEQFF. As DNA, the CDR3 is TGCAGTGCTAGAGGCCTTGGACGACTAGAAGATGAGCAGTTCTTC.

This clonotype was counted ten times or more. The chain couples TRBV7-9 to TRBJ2-1, with 11 bases matching TRBD1. J was trimmed by 9 bases and V by 1 base; bases with no gene match: 5. The CDR3 consists of 15 residues. Per the germline V gene, CDR1 is SEHNR and CDR2 is FQNEAQ (reference sequence). CDR3 sequence reads: CASSLGDRGTVEQFF. DNA for the CDR3: TGTGCCAGCAGCTTAGGGGACAGGGGGACAGTTGAGCAGTTCTTC.

This clonotype came up many times. The chain recombines TRBV4-1 with TRBJ1-1, with a tentative D call TRBD1 (6 bases). The CDR3 contains 19 residues. CDR1 and CDR2 (germline): MGHRA, YSYEKL. Trimming removed 0 bases at V and 1 base at J, with 21 bases between. The CDR3 loop is CASSQEGRGDFRSNTEAFF. In DNA form, the CDR3 reads TGCGCCAGCAGCCAAGAAGGAAGGGGGGATTTTAGATCGAACACTGAAGCTTTCTTT.

This clonotype was counted many times. CDR3 residues: CASSFTSNEQFF. The CDR3 DNA follows: TGTGCCAGCAGCTTCACTTCCAATGAGCAGTTCTTC. J is TRBJ2-1 and V is TRBV7-9; D is unclear. Germline-derived CDR1 and CDR2 are SEHNR and FQNEAQ (reference sequence). Trimming took 3 bases from V and 6 from J, leaving 6 bases between them. The CDR3 is 12 amino acids.

This clonotype has ten or more counts. The V and J genes are TRBV9 and TRBJ2-5, with 7 positions matching TRBD2. With V trimmed by 0 bases and J by 6 bases, 5 bases remained unmatched. The CDR3 length is 14 residues. Germline loops: CDR1 SGDLS, CDR2 YYNGEE. The CDR3 DNA follows: TGTGCCAGCAGCGTAGGCGGGAGCGGGCAGACCCAGTACTTC. As protein: CASSVGGSGQTQYF.

This clonotype was picked up many times. V and J are TRBV4-1 and TRBJ2-7, with D possibly matching TRBD2 (6 bases). Deletions cut 4 bases from V and 1 base from J, with 14 bases between. The CDR3 is 15 residues long. Germline V gene data show CDR1 as MGHRA and CDR2 as YSYEKL. This CDR3 reads CASSPVERVSYEQYF. Here the CDR3 DNA reads TGCGCCAGCAGCCCCGTCGAGCGGGTATCCTACGAGCAGTACTTC.

This clonotype was picked up many times. CDR3 amino acids: CASRGQGPYEQYF. The CDR3 nucleotides are TGTGCCAGCCGGGGACAGGGCCCCTACGAGCAGTACTTC. The J gene is TRBJ2-7, the V gene TRBV6-6; 9 bases map to TRBD1. The ends lost 8 bases at V and 2 bases at J; junction bases unmatched: 4. The CDR3 loop spans 13 amino acids. CDR1 MNHNY and CDR2 SVGAGI come from the germline V gene (reference sequence).

This clonotype was seen repeatedly, ten times or more. V is TRBV28 and J is TRBJ2-1; the match to TRBD1 covers 7 bases. The CDR3 extends over 12 amino acids. V shed 8 bases, J shed 4 bases, and the junction held 2 bases outside the gene matches. CDR1 and CDR2 (germline): MDHEN, SYDVKM. This chain's CDR3 is CASGDRYNEQFF. The CDR3 coding sequence is TGTGCCAGCGGGGACAGATACAATGAGCAGTTCTTC.

As DNA, the CDR3 is TGTGCCAGCTCACCTATCCCCAGGACCCCTAGCACAGATACGCAGTATTTT. Its protein is CASSPIPRTPSTDTQYF. V and J are TRBV18 and TRBJ2-3; D ambiguous. Trimming took off 3 bases at V and 0 bases at J, with 16 bases between the two ends. Per the germline V gene, CDR1 is KGHSH and CDR2 is LQKENI. This CDR3 has 17 residues.

Only a few counts were recorded for this clonotype. The chain couples TRBV5-4 to TRBJ2-3; D tentatively reads TRBD1 or TRBD2 (5 bases each). CDR1 is SGHNT, CDR2 YYREEE, per germline (reference sequence). The CDR3 loop spans 15 amino acids. V was pared by 4 bases and J by 0 bases, with 12 bases between. The CDR3 loop is CASSPGGRSTDTQYF. CDR3 DNA sequence: TGTGCCAGCAGCCCTGGGGGACGCAGCACAGATACGCAGTATTTT.

Many counts were recorded for this clonotype. The gene calls are TRBV12-3 or TRBV12-4 and TRBJ1-1, with 12 bases lining up with TRBD1. After removal of 3 bases from V and 3 bases from J, the junction contained 5 bases not matched to a gene. This CDR3 is 16 amino acids long. CDR3 in DNA: TGTGCCAGCAGTTTCTGGGACAGGGGGCTGGACACTGAAGCTTTCTTT. Amino acid sequence: CASSFWDRGLDTEAFF.